These 18 T cell receptor beta chains originate from one sample sequenced in a study of blood T cells in healthy people across ages. Combining a sample-barcoded 5' primer with a J-beta primer mix, a second PCR ran for roughly 6 to 11 cycles. TCRdb redid the calling of the 5' RACE reads with MiXCR, one entry per CDR3 protein. The sample has 650,000 to 800,000 distinct CDR3 sequences; about 42% are singletons. Input material: blood. Receptors were obtained from a man in his 60s in good health.

The genes are TRBV6-5 and TRBJ2-7; unclear D gene. Germline CDR1 is MNHEY and CDR2 is SVGAGI. The CDR3 length is 12 residues. Between the trimmed V and J ends, which lost 6 bases and 6 bases, there was a span of 12 bases. The CDR3 spells CASSSGRSEQYF. The CDR3 nucleotides read TGTGCCAGCAGCTCGGGCCGTTCCGAGCAGTACTTC.

This clonotype was counted only a few times. The rearrangement uses TRBV27 and TRBJ2-7; the match to TRBD1 covers 8 bases. The CDR3 sequence is 18 residues long. With V trimmed by 8 bases and J by 3 bases, 21 bases remained unmatched. In germline, CDR1 is MNHEY, CDR2 SMNVEV (reference sequence). The chain's CDR3 is CASHSSDRVSFGGYEQYF. CDR3 sequence (DNA): TGTGCCAGCCATAGTTCGGACAGGGTCTCCTTTGGGGGCTACGAGCAGTACTTC.

The CDR3 loop reads CASRPTGGGNQPQHF. As DNA, the CDR3 is TGTGCCAGCAGACCCACAGGGGGTGGCAATCAGCCCCAGCATTTT. The chain has TRBV28 and TRBJ1-5, with 8 nucleotides matching TRBD1. In germline, CDR1 is MDHEN, CDR2 SYDVKM. The length of the CDR3 is 15 residues. V trimming: 6 bases; J trimming: 2 bases; junction bases outside the gene matches: 6.

The chain uses TRBV30 and TRBJ2-1; D is possibly TRBD1 (5 bases). Per germline, CDR1 GTSNPN and CDR2 SVGIG (reference sequence). V lost 3 bases and J lost 3, with 15 bases in between. The CDR3 extends over 15 amino acids. CDR3 nucleotides: TGTGCCTGGAGAGTGACAGAAATCTTCTACAATGAGCAGTTCTTC. It is translated as CAWRVTEIFYNEQFF.

Turning to this clonotype: The junction departs from the called germline gene at one end, perhaps through a read error. J is TRBJ2-5 and V is TRBV6-1; 7 bases are shared with TRBD1. The germline V gene encodes CDR1 MNHNS and CDR2 SASEGT. This CDR3 region has 15 residues. CDR3 coding DNA: TGTGCCGGCAGTGATGAGGGGACAGATCAAGGGACCCAGTACTTC. Its translation: CAGSDEGTDQGTQYF.

This clonotype has just a few counts. This chain uses TRBV9 with TRBJ2-7, with 11 positions matching TRBD1. CDR1 SGDLS and CDR2 YYNGEE come from the germline V gene. With 3 bases clipped from V and 7 bases from J, the junction kept 6 bases outside the gene matches. The CDR3 has 14 residues. CDR3 loop: CASSGGQGAWEQYF. The CDR3 region has the DNA TGTGCCAGCAGCGGTGGACAGGGGGCATGGGAGCAGTACTTC.

The CDR3 is CASRISFDGLSYGYTF. The CDR3, as DNA: TGTGCCAGCAGGATCTCCTTTGATGGGCTATCCTATGGCTACACCTTC. This chain uses TRBV27 with TRBJ1-2; no firm D call. Trimming cost V 6 bases and J 4 bases, with 21 bases left between them. The CDR3 is 16 amino acids. CDR1 is MNHEY and CDR2 is SMNVEV in the germline V gene (reference sequence).

This chain joins TRBV29-1 and TRBJ1-5, with D possibly being TRBD1 (6 bases). The CDR3 consists of 12 residues. Germline CDR1 is SQVTM and CDR2 is ANQGSEA. V was cut by 4 bases and J by 6 bases, with 10 bases left in between. CDR3 sequence: CSVGGAGQPQHF. The CDR3 DNA is TGCAGCGTTGGGGGGGCTGGTCAGCCCCAGCATTTT.

A few counts support this clonotype. The chain combines TRBV11-3 with TRBJ2-1; either TRBD1 or TRBD2 may fit D (5 bases each). Germline V gene lookup returns CDR1 SGHNT and CDR2 YENEEA. Trimming shortened V by 3 bases and J by 2 bases, and 14 bases separated the two germline ends. The CDR3 totals 16 residues. The CDR3 is CASSLRWDGPYNEQFF. CDR3 DNA: TGTGCCAGCAGCTTGAGGTGGGACGGACCCTACAATGAGCAGTTCTTC. The full variable domain, its missing parts supplied by reference TRBV11-3 and TRBJ2-1, is EAGVVQSPRYKIIEKKQPVAFWCNPISGHNTLYWYLQNLGQGPELLIRYENEEAVDDSQLPKDRFSAERLKGVDSTLKIQPAELGDSAVYLCASSLRWDGPYNEQFFGPGTRLTVL.

The genes are TRBV24-1 and TRBJ2-3, with TRBD1 matching over 9 bases. The junction had 8 bases not matched to a gene; V was cut back by 3 bases and J by 2 bases. CDR3 length: 17 residues. Germline CDR1 reads KGHDR; CDR2 reads SFDVKD. CDR3 in DNA: TGTGCCACCAGTGATGCCGGGACAGGGAAGGACACAGATACGCAGTATTTT. Residues: CATSDAGTGKDTDTQYF.

This clonotype was seen only a few times. This chain uses TRBV5-1 with TRBJ2-1; weak D call: TRBD1 (5 bases). This CDR3 comprises 16 residues. Germline V gene sequence: CDR1 SGHRS, CDR2 YFSETQ. V lost 4 bases and J lost 0, with 14 bases in between. The CDR3 sequence: CASSVSTVYSYNEQFF. The CDR3 nucleotides read TGCGCCAGCAGCGTCTCGACAGTTTACTCCTACAATGAGCAGTTCTTC.

This clonotype was observed many times. The chain has TRBV13 and TRBJ2-1; D is unclear. CDR3 length equals 12 residues. V dropped 0 bases and J dropped 8 bases, with 5 bases sitting between them. Germline V gene sequence: CDR1 PRHDT, CDR2 FYEKMQ (reference sequence). The CDR3 region is CASSLGGYEQFF. DNA for the CDR3: TGTGCCAGCAGCTTAGGTGGCTATGAGCAGTTCTTC. Drawing the rest from reference TRBV13 and TRBJ2-1, the complete variable domain is AAGVIQSPRHLIKEKRETATLKCYPIPRHDTVYWYQQGPGQDPQFLISFYEKMQSDKGSIPDRFSAQQFSDYHSELNMSSLELGDSALYFCASSLGGYEQFFGPGTRLTVL.

The gene calls are TRBV20-1 and TRBJ2-2; D is unclear. Trimming left V 1 base short and J 7 bases short, with 13 bases between. The CDR3 consists of 14 residues. Per the germline V gene, CDR1 is DFQATT and CDR2 is SNEGSKA (reference sequence). CDR3 sequence: CSARGIPKNGELFF. DNA for the CDR3: TGCAGTGCTAGAGGCATACCGAAAAACGGGGAGCTGTTTTTT.

This rearrangement joins TRBV14 to TRBJ1-2; maybe TRBD1 (6 bases). V was shortened by 4 bases and J by 0 bases, with 12 bases between the two germline ends. Per the germline V gene, CDR1 is SGHDN and CDR2 is FVKESK. This CDR3 is 15 amino acids long. CDR3 bases: TGTGCCAGCAGCCCCCCAGGGGACCCTAACTATGGCTACACCTTC. Its protein is CASSPPGDPNYGYTF. Drawing the rest from reference TRBV14 and TRBJ1-2, the complete variable domain is EAGVTQFPSHSVIEKGQTVTLRCDPISGHDNLYWYRRVMGKEIKFLLHFVKESKQDESGMPNNRFLAERTGGTYSTLKVQPAELEDSGVYFCASSPPGDPNYGYTFGSGTRLTVV.

V and J are TRBV20-1 and TRBJ2-7; D tentatively reads TRBD1 or TRBD2 (5 bases each). Looked up from germline, CDR1 is DFQATT and CDR2 is SNEGSKA (reference sequence). The CDR3 has 11 residues. The V end lost 6 bases, the J end lost 5 bases, and 11 bases lay between the germline ends. The CDR3 DNA is TGCAGTGCCAGAAGAGGGGACGAGCAGTACTTC. Translation: CSARRGDEQYF.

This clonotype was detected only a few times. V is TRBV7-2 and J is TRBJ2-7; no definite D call. The CDR3 loop spans 13 amino acids. CDR1 is SGHTA and CDR2 is FQGNSA in the germline V gene. V was cut by 1 base and J by 7 bases, with 11 bases left in between. DNA for the CDR3: TGTGCCAGCAGCTTAGAAAAAGGCTTGGAGCAGTACTTC. Translation: CASSLEKGLEQYF.

This clonotype was seen just once. This chain links TRBV6-2 or TRBV6-3 with TRBJ2-7; 9 nucleotides line up with TRBD1. The CDR3 covers 14 residues. J lost 3 bases, V lost 6 bases, and 6 bases had no gene match. Germline V CDR1 and CDR2: MNHEY, SVGEGT. CDR3: CASRPQGADYEQYF. CDR3 coding DNA: TGTGCCAGCAGACCACAGGGGGCGGACTACGAGCAGTACTTC.

This clonotype appeared many times. The gene calls are TRBV20-1 and TRBJ2-7; 7 bases align to TRBD2. There are 14 residues in the CDR3. Germline trimming cut 3 bases from V and 0 bases from J; bases unmatched to any gene: 5. The germline CDR1 and CDR2 sequences are DFQATT and SNEGSKA (reference sequence). This CDR3 is CSARVRDYSYEQYF. In nucleotides, the CDR3 is TGCAGTGCTAGGGTCCGGGACTACTCCTACGAGCAGTACTTC.